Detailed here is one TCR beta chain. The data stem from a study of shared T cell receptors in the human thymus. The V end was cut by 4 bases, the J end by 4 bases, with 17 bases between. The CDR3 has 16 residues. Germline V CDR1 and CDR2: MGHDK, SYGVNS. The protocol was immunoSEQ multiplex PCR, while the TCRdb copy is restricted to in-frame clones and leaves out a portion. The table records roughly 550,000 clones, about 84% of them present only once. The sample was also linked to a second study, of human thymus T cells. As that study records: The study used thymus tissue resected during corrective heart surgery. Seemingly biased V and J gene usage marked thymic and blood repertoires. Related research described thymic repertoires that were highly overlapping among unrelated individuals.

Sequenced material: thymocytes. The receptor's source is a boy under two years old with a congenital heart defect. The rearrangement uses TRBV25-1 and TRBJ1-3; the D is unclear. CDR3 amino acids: CASSGSQVSIGNTIYF. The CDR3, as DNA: TGTGCCAGCAGTGGAAGCCAGGTTTCAATAGGAAACACCATATATTTT.